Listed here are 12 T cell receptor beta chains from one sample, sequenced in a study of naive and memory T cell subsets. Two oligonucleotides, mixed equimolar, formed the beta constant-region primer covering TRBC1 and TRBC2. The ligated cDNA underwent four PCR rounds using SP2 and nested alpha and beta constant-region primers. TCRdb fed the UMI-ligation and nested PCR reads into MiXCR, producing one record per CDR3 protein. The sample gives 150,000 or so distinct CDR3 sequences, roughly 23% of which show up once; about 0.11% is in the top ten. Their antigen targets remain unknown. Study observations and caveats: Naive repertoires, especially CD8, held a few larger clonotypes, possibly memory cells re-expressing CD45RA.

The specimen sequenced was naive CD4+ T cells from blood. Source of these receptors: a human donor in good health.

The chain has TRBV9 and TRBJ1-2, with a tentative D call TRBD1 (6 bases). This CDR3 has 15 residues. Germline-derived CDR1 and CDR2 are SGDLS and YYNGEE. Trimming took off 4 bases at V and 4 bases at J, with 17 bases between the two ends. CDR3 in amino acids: CASSPAAGASYGYTF. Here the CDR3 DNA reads TGTGCCAGCAGCCCCGCGGCAGGGGCAAGCTATGGCTACACCTTC.

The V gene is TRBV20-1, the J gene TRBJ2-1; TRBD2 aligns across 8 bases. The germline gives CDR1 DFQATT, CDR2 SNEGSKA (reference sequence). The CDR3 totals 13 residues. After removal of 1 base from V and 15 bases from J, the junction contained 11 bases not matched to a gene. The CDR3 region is CSARGSGASSSFF. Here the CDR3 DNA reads TGCAGTGCTAGAGGTAGCGGGGCTTCATCGTCGTTCTTC.

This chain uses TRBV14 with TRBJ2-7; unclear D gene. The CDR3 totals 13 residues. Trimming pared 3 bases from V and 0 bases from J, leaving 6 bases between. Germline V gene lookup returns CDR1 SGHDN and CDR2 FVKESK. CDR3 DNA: TGTGCCAGCAGCCACAGGATCTCCTACGAGCAGTACTTC. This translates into CASSHRISYEQYF.

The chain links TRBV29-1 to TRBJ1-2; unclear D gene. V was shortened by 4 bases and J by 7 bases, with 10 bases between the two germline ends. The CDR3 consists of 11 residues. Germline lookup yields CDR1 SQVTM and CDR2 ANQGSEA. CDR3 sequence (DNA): TGCAGCGTTGGCCTTGGCTTTGGCTACACCTTC. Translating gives CSVGLGFGYTF.

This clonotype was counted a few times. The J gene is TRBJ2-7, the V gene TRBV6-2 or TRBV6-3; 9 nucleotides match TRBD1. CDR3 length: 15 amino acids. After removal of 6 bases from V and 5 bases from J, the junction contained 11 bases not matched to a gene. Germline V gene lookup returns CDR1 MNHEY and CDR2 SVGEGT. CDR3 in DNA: TGTGCCAGCAGGCCACGAGGGACAGGGCGTCACGAGCAGTACTTC. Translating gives CASRPRGTGRHEQYF.

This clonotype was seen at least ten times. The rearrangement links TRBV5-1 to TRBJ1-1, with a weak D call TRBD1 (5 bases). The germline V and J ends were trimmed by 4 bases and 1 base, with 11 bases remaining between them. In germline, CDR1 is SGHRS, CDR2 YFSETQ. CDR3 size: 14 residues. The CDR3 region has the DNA TGCGCCAGCAGCCGTCAGGGTCGGAACACTGAAGCTTTCTTT. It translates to CASSRQGRNTEAFF.

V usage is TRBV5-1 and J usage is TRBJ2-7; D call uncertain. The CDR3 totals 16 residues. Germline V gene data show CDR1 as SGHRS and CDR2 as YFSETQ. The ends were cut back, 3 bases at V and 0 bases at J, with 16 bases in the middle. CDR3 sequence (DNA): TGCGCCAGCAGCTCCACAAGGGCGACCAGCTCCTACGAGCAGTACTTC. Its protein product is CASSSTRATSSYEQYF.

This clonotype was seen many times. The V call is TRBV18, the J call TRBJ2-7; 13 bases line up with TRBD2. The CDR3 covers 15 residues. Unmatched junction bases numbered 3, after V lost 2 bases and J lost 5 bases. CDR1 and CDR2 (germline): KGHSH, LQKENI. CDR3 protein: CASSPEGTSGNEQYF. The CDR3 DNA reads TGTGCCAGCTCACCAGAAGGGACTAGCGGGAACGAGCAGTACTTC.

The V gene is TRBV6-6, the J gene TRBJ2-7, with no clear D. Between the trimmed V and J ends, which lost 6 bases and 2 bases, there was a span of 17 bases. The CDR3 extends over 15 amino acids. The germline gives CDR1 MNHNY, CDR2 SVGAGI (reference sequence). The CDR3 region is CASRNLGRKTYEQYF. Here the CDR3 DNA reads TGTGCCAGCAGGAACTTAGGCAGAAAAACCTACGAGCAGTACTTC.

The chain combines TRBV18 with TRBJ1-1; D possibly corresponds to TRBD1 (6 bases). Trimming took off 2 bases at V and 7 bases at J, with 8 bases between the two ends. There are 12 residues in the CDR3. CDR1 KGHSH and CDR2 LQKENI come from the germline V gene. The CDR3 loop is CASSPAQGEAFF. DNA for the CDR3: TGTGCCAGCTCACCAGCACAGGGTGAAGCTTTCTTT.

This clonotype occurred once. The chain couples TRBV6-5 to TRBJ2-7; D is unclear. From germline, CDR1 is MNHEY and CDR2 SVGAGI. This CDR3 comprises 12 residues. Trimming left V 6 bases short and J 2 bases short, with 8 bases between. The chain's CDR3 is CASSSTTYEQYF. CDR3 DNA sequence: TGTGCCAGCAGCTCCACTACCTACGAGCAGTACTTC.

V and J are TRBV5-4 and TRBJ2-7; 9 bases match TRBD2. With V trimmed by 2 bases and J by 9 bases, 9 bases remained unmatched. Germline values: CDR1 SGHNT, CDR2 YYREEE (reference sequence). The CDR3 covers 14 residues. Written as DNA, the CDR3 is TGTGCCAGCAGCTTAGGTCTAGCGGGAAATGTGCAGTACTTC. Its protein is CASSLGLAGNVQYF.